The 17 T cell receptor beta chains listed next were all sequenced from one sample in a study of blood T cell repertoires in COVID-19. Assay used: immunoSEQ multiplex PCR; TCRdb lists only in-frame clones, some missing. The sample has about 81,000 clones, about nine tenths seen once; the top ten hold 1.9%. The sample comprised peripheral blood. All receptors derive from a woman aged 45-59 years in a cohort sampled during active COVID-19.

The chain carries TRBV6-6 and TRBJ2-7, with D tentatively TRBD1 (6 bases). CDR1 is MNHNY, CDR2 SVGAGI, per germline (reference sequence). The CDR3 loop spans 15 amino acids. V lost 2 bases to trimming and J lost 0 bases, with 11 bases between them. The CDR3, as DNA: TGTGCCAGCAGTTACACGCAGGACAGCTCCTACGAGCAGTACTTC. Translated, it gives CASSYTQDSSYEQYF.

The chain uses TRBV5-4 and TRBJ1-1, with D maybe TRBD1 (6 bases). The V gene's germline CDR1 is SGHNT and CDR2 YYREEE (reference sequence). V dropped 2 bases and J dropped 0 bases, with 11 bases sitting between them. The CDR3 is 15 amino acids. This CDR3 is CASSLPGQMNTEAFF. In nucleotides, the CDR3 is TGTGCCAGCAGCTTACCGGGACAAATGAACACTGAAGCTTTCTTT.

The rearrangement links TRBV6-1 to TRBJ1-2; weak D call: TRBD1 (6 bases). With 3 bases removed from V and 1 base from J, the gap between germline ends came to 12 bases. The CDR3 is 15 amino acids. Looked up from germline, CDR1 is MNHNS and CDR2 is SASEGT. As DNA, the CDR3 is TGTGCCAGCAGTGACCCAGGGACAAATAACTATGGCTACACCTTC. Amino acid sequence: CASSDPGTNNYGYTF.

This chain joins TRBV27 and TRBJ1-2, with 8 bases matching TRBD1. In germline, CDR1 is MNHEY, CDR2 SMNVEV (reference sequence). After removal of 4 bases from V and 8 bases from J, the junction contained 9 bases not matched to a gene. The CDR3 covers 14 residues. The CDR3 loop is CASSSQGAASGYTF. CDR3 DNA sequence: TGTGCCAGCAGTTCGCAGGGGGCGGCGTCGGGCTACACCTTC.

V usage is TRBV18 and J usage is TRBJ2-7; 9 bases are shared with TRBD1. This CDR3 is built from 14 residues. V trimming: 6 bases; J trimming: 4 bases; junction bases outside the gene matches: 7. Germline V CDR1 and CDR2: KGHSH, LQKENI. CDR3 sequence reads: CASSLGTGNYEQYF. The CDR3, as DNA: TGTGCCAGCTCTCTCGGGACAGGGAATTACGAGCAGTACTTC.

The chain joins TRBV6-2 or TRBV6-3 to TRBJ1-5, with TRBD1 matching 7 bases. Per germline, CDR1 MNHEY and CDR2 SVGEGT. V shed 4 bases, J shed 0 bases, and the junction held 6 bases outside the gene matches. The CDR3 contains 16 residues. The CDR3 sequence is CASSFPGGYSNQPQHF. The DNA for the CDR3 is TGTGCCAGCAGTTTCCCAGGGGGATATAGCAATCAGCCCCAGCATTTT.

This clone has just one count. The chain uses TRBV15 and TRBJ1-4, with 7 bases that match TRBD1. Losses at the gene ends were 2 bases for V and 0 bases for J; bases not matched to a gene: 6. Germline V CDR1 and CDR2: LNHNV, YYDKDF (reference sequence). CDR3 length: 17 amino acids. CDR3 DNA: TGTGCCACCAGCAGATGGGACAGACATCCAACTAATGAAAAACTGTTTTTT. Translated, it gives CATSRWDRHPTNEKLFF.

This rearrangement joins TRBV5-1 to TRBJ2-7, with D maybe TRBD2 (6 bases). Trimming removed 0 bases at V and 0 bases at J, with 13 bases between. The CDR3 spans 16 residues. Germline assignment: CDR1 SGHRS and CDR2 YFSETQ. This CDR3 is CASSLDGGDSSYEQYF. The CDR3 DNA reads as TGCGCCAGCAGCTTGGACGGCGGGGATAGCTCCTACGAGCAGTACTTC.

The chain uses TRBV27 and TRBJ1-2, with D perhaps TRBD1 (6 bases). CDR1 is MNHEY, CDR2 SMNVEV, per germline (reference sequence). Trimming took 0 bases from V and 0 from J, leaving 14 bases between them. The CDR3 loop spans 17 amino acids. The CDR3 region has the DNA TGTGCCAGCAGTTTATCAGGAGGACAGACCTCTAACTATGGCTACACCTTC. This translates into CASSLSGGQTSNYGYTF.

This chain joins TRBV7-9 and TRBJ2-1; tentative D call: TRBD2 (6 bases). V was cut by 1 base and J by 10 bases, with 14 bases left in between. The CDR3 length is 14 residues. Germline V lookup: CDR1 SEHNR, CDR2 FQNEAQ (reference sequence). CDR3 in amino acids: CASSLVSSAAEQFF. The CDR3, as DNA: TGTGCCAGCAGCTTAGTGTCTAGCGCGGCGGAGCAGTTCTTC.

This chain connects TRBV27 to TRBJ1-6, with TRBD1 matching over 8 bases. This CDR3 contains 16 residues. Germline CDR1 and CDR2: MNHEY and SMNVEV (reference sequence). J was trimmed by 6 bases and V by 0 bases; bases with no gene match: 4. The CDR3 nucleotides are TGTGCCAGCAGTTTATCCCGGACAGGGAGTAATTCACCCCTCCACTTT. It is translated as CASSLSRTGSNSPLHF.

V and J are TRBV7-3 and TRBJ2-7; 7 bases align to TRBD1. Germline V lookup: CDR1 SGHTA, CDR2 FQGTGA. The CDR3 has 14 amino acids. V dropped 1 base and J dropped 2; count of bases not matched to a gene: 2. CDR3 loop: CASSLRQGPYEQYF. The CDR3 DNA reads as TGTGCCAGCAGCTTAAGACAGGGACCCTACGAGCAGTACTTC.

The chain links TRBV28 to TRBJ2-7; D is unclear. V lost 6 bases to trimming and J lost 6 bases, with 12 bases between them. This CDR3 region has 12 residues. CDR1 is MDHEN and CDR2 is SYDVKM in the germline V gene. Here the CDR3 DNA reads TGTGCCAGCAGCCTGCCTGGGCTCGAGCAGTACTTC. This encodes CASSLPGLEQYF.

As concerns this clone: Sequence at one end of the junction differs from germline and may be a read error. V is TRBV7-9 and J is TRBJ1-2; 7 bases are shared with TRBD1. The length of the CDR3 is 14 residues. CDR1 is SEHNR and CDR2 is FQNEAQ in the germline V gene (reference sequence). The CDR3, as DNA: TGTGCCAGCAACTTACAGGGGACTAACTATGGCTACACCTTC. It is translated as CASNLQGTNYGYTF.

The chain joins TRBV7-9 to TRBJ1-3; D uncertain. V was pared by 5 bases and J by 0 bases, with 14 bases between. Germline CDR1 and CDR2: SEHNR and FQNEAQ (reference sequence). This CDR3 region has 16 residues. The DNA for the CDR3 is TGTGCCAGCAGCAGGGTGGGAGGCCGCTCTGGAAACACCATATATTTT. As protein: CASSRVGGRSGNTIYF. The full variable domain, with the rest looked up from reference TRBV7-9 and TRBJ1-3, is DTGVSQNPRHKITKRGQNVTFRCDPISEHNRLYWYRQTLGQGPEFLTYFQNEAQLEKSRLLSDRFSAERPKGSFSTLEIQRTEQGDSAMYLCASSRVGGRSGNTIYFGEGSWLTVV.

The V gene is TRBV20-1, the J gene TRBJ1-4, with a weak D call TRBD1 (6 bases). Germline V gene data show CDR1 as DFQATT and CDR2 as SNEGSKA (reference sequence). This CDR3 contains 11 residues. Trimming shortened V by 4 bases and J by 16 bases, and 16 bases separated the two germline ends. CDR3: CSATRGSLEFF. CDR3 bases: TGCAGTGCTACAAGGGGGAGTTTGGAGTTTTTT.

The V call is TRBV19, the J call TRBJ1-1; D is possibly TRBD1 (6 bases). This CDR3 comprises 15 residues. The V end lost 5 bases, the J end lost 2 bases, and 15 bases lay between the germline ends. Germline CDR1 reads LNHDA; CDR2 reads SQIVND (reference sequence). The CDR3 loop is CASSAGGQSNTEAFF. CDR3 sequence (DNA): TGTGCCAGTAGTGCGGGCGGACAGTCCAACACTGAAGCTTTCTTT.